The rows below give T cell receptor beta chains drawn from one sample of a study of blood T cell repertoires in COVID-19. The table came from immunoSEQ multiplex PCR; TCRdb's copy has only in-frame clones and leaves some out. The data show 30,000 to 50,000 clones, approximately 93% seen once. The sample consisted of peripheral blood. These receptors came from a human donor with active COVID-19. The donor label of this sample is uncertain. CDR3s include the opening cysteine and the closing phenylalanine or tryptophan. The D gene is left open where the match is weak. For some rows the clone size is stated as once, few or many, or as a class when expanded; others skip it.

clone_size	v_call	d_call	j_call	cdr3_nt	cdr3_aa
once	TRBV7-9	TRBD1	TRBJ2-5	TGTGCCAGCAGCCAGGGGGCGCGGGAGACCCAGTACTTC	CASSQGARETQYF
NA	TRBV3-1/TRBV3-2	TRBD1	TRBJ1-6	TGTGCCAGCAGCCAAGGACAGGGAAATTCACCCCTCCACTTT	CASSQGQGNSPLHF
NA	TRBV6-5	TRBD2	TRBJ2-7	TGTGCCAGCAGTTCTAGCGGGAGGCTGTACGAGCAGTACTTC	CASSSSGRLYEQYF
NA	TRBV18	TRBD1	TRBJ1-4	TGTGCCAGCTCCCGGGACAGCCGGGTAACTAATGAAAAACTGTTTTTT	CASSRDSRVTNEKLFF
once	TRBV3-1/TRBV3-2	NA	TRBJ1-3	TGTGCCAGCAGCCAAATACCCAAATCGACAGGCAGCTCTGGAAACACCATATATTTT	CASSQIPKSTGSSGNTIYF
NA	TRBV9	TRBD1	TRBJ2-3	TGTGCCAGCAGTCACGACAGGGGTCGGGACACAGATACGCAGTATTTT	CASSHDRGRDTDTQYF
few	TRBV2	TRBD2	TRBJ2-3	TGTGCCATATCCGGGACTACGGCAGATACGCAGTATTTT	CAISGTTADTQYF
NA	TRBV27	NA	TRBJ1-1	TGTGCCAGCAGTTTTTTGGGGCAGCACACTGAAGCTTTCTTT	CASSFLGQHTEAFF
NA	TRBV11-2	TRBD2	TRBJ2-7	TGTGCCAGCAGCCCGTATATGACTAGCGGGAGTCGAGCCTACGAGCAGTACTTC	CASSPYMTSGSRAYEQYF
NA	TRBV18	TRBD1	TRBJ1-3	TGTGCCAGCTCACAGCAGGGGGCGCCAGGAAACACCATATATTTT	CASSQQGAPGNTIYF
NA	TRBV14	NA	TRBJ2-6	TGTGCCAGCAGCCAAGGCCGGTGGTCTGGGGCCAACGTCCTGACTTTC	CASSQGRWSGANVLTF
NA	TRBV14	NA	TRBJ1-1	TGTGCCAGCAGCCAACCCGGGAGGAACACTGAAGCTTTCTTT	CASSQPGRNTEAFF
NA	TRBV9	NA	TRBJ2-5	TGTGCCAGCAGCGTAGGAGGAGAGACCCAGTACTTC	CASSVGGETQYF
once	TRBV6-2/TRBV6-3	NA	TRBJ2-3	TGTGCCAGCAGTTACGAGGATACGCAGTATTTT	CASSYEDTQYF
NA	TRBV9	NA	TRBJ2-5	TGTGCCAGCAGCGTAGACAGGGTCCCCTGGGGGACCCAGTACTTC	CASSVDRVPWGTQYF
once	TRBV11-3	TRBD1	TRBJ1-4	TGTGCCAGCAGCCCAGGGGGCTTCGAAAAACTGTTTTTT	CASSPGGFEKLFF
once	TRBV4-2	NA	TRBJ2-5	TGTGCCAGCAGCCAAGATTTCGGGGAGACCCAGTACTTC	CASSQDFGETQYF
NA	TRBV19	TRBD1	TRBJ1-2	TGTGCCAGTAGTATAAGGGGACAGGGATATGGCTACACCTTC	CASSIRGQGYGYTF
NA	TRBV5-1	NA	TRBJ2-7	TGCGCCAGCAGCTTGATTGGACAGCAGAGCTCCTACGAGCAGTACTTC	CASSLIGQQSSYEQYF
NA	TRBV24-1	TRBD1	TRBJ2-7	TGTGCCACCAGTCCCGGGACAGGCACCTACGAGCAGTACTTC	CATSPGTGTYEQYF
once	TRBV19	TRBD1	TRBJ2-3	TGTGCCAGTAGTCCCAGTTACAGGGGCACGCAGTATTTT	CASSPSYRGTQYF
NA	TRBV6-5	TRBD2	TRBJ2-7	TGTGCCAGCAAAGGCGGGAGCGGAGGCGAGCAGTACTTC	CASKGGSGGEQYF
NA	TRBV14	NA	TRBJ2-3	TGTGCCAGCAGCCAAGATTTAGTGAGCACAGATACGCAGTATTTT	CASSQDLVSTDTQYF
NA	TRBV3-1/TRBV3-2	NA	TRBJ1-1	TGTGCCAGCAGCCACCCCAAGAACACTGAAGCTTTCTTT	CASSHPKNTEAFF
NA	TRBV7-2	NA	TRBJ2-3	TGTGCCAGCAGCCCCACCGCGGGAATAAGCACAGATACGCAGTATTTT	CASSPTAGISTDTQYF
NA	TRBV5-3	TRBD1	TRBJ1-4	TGTGCCAGAAGCGCCGCGGGACAGGAGAATGAAAAACTGTTTTTT	CARSAAGQENEKLFF
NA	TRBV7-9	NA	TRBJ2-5	TGTGCCAGCAGCTCCGGGGGATTTGCGACCCAGTACTTC	CASSSGGFATQYF
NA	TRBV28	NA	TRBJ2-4	TGTGCCACCTACTACCGCCTCAAAAACATTCAGTACTTC	CATYYRLKNIQYF
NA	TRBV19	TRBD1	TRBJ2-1	TGTGCCAGTAGTCCTCTAGACAGGGGTCTCGGTGAGCAGTTCTTC	CASSPLDRGLGEQFF
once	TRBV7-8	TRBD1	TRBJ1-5	TGTGCCAGCAGCAAGACAGGGTATCAGCCCCAGCATTTT	CASSKTGYQPQHF
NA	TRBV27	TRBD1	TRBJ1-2	TGTGCCAGCAGTGGGGCAGGGGGAGGCTACACCTTC	CASSGAGGGYTF
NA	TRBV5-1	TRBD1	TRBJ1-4	TGCGCCAGCAGCAAACAGGGACAGGGTGAAAAACTGTTTTTT	CASSKQGQGEKLFF
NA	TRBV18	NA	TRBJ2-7	TGTGCCAGCTCACAATCCTTCGGGACTGCCAACGAGCAGTACTTC	CASSQSFGTANEQYF
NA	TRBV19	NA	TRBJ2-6	TGTGCCAGTAGTGCTCAAGCTCCCTCTGGGGCCAACGTCCTGACTTTC	CASSAQAPSGANVLTF
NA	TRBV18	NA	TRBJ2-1	TGTGCCAGCTCACCAGTGGAGGGGACAGTCTTCTACAATGAGCAGTTCTTC	CASSPVEGTVFYNEQFF
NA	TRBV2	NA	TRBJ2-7	TGTGCCAGCAGTGTACAGTCCTACGAGCAGTACTTC	CASSVQSYEQYF
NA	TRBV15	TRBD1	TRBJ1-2	TGTGCCACCAGCCGGGACAGTAACTATGGCTACACCTTC	CATSRDSNYGYTF
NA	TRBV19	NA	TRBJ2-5	TGTGCCAGTAGCCAGCTAGCTGCAAAAGAGACCCAGTACTTC	CASSQLAAKETQYF
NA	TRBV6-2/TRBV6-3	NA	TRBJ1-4	TGTGCCAGCAGTTGGGGCGGGGCAGCCCCTAAAAAACTGTTTTTT	CASSWGGAAPKKLFF
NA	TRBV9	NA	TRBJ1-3	TGTGCCAGCAGCGTTTTTTTCGGGGGTCCTGGAAACACCATATATTTT	CASSVFFGGPGNTIYF
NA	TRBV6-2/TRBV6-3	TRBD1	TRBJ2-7	TGTGCCAGCAGTTACAATCGGGACAGATCCTACGAGCAGTACTTC	CASSYNRDRSYEQYF
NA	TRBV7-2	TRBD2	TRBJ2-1	TGTGCCAGCAGCTTAAAAGCGGGGGGACCCTTAGCCGACAATGAGCAGTTCTTC	CASSLKAGGPLADNEQFF
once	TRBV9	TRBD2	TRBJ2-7	TGTGCCAGCAGCCGGACTAGCGGGTCGAGCTCCTACGAGCAGTACTTC	CASSRTSGSSSYEQYF
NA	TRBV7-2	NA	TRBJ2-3	TGTGCCAGCAGCAAAAGAGGGGGGGGTCTTCGCACAGATACGCAGTATTTT	CASSKRGGGLRTDTQYF
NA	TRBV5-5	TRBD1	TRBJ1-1	TGTGCCAGCAGCCTGGGGACAGGCGATGAAGCTTTCTTT	CASSLGTGDEAFF
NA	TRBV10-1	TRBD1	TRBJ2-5	TGCGCCAGCAGTGACGGGGGACAGGGGGCCGAGACCCAGTACTTC	CASSDGGQGAETQYF
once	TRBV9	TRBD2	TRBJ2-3	TGTGCCAGCAGCGTAGCGGGAGGGGGGGATACGCAGTATTTT	CASSVAGGGDTQYF
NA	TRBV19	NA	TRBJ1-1	TGTGCCAGTAGTAGCCGGGAAACTGAAGCTTTCTTT	CASSSRETEAFF
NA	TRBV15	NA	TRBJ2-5	TGTGCCACCAGCAGAGATCACGGTTCGGAGACCCAGTACTTC	CATSRDHGSETQYF
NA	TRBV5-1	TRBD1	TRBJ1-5	TGCGCCAGCAGCTTGGCGACAGGGTCCGGTCAGCCCCAGCATTTT	CASSLATGSGQPQHF
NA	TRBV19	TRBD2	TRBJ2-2	TGTGCCACCCGACTAGCGGGGGCCAACACCGGGGAGCTGTTTTTT	CATRLAGANTGELFF
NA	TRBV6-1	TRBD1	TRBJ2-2	TGTGCCAGCAGTGATGGACAGGGGGCCAACACCGGGGAGCTGTTTTTT	CASSDGQGANTGELFF
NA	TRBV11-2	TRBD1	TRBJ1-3	TGTGCCAGCAGCCAACTCCGGGACAGATTATACTCTGGAAACACCATATATTTT	CASSQLRDRLYSGNTIYF
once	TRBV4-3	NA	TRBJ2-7	TGCGCCAGCAGCCAAGATCGGCAGGGGCCCTACGAGCAGTACTTC	CASSQDRQGPYEQYF
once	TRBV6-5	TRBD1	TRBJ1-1	TGTGCCAGCAGCGCAGAGCCTGGGACAGTCACTGAAGCTTTCTTT	CASSAEPGTVTEAFF
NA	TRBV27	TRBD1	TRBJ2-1	TGTGCCAGCAGTAGCCCCGGACAGGACTACAATGAGCAGTTCTTC	CASSSPGQDYNEQFF
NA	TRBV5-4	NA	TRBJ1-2	TGTGCCAGCAGCTTAGGGACATTTGGGGGCTACACCTTC	CASSLGTFGGYTF
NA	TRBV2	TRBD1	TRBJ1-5	TGTGCCAGCAGCTGGACAGGGGGAAGCCAGCCCCAGCATTTT	CASSWTGGSQPQHF
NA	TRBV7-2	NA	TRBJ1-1	TGTGCCAGCAGCTGGGGGGGTTCTAGCACTGAAGCTTTCTTT	CASSWGGSSTEAFF
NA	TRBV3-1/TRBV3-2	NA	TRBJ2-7	TGTGCCAGCAGCCAAGATGCAAGCGGTCTCGGCTTCGAGCAGTACTTC	CASSQDASGLGFEQYF